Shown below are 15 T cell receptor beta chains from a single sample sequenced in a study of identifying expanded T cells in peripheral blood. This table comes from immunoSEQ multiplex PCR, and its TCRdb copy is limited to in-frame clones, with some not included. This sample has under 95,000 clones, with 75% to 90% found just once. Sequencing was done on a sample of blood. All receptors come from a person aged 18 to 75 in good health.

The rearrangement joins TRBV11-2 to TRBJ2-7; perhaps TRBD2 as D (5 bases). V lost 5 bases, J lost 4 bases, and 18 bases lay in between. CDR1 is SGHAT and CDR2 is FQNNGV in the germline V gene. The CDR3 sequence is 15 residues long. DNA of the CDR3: TGTGCCAGCAGCCCCAGAGGGCTCACCCAGTACGAGCAGTACTTC. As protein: CASSPRGLTQYEQYF.

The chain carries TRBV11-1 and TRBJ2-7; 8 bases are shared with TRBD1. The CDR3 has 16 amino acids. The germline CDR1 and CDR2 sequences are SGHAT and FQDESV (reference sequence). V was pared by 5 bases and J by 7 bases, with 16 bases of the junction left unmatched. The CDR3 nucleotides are TGTGCCAGCAGCCTCCGGACAGGGACCTACGTAGTGGAGCAGTACTTC. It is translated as CASSLRTGTYVVEQYF.

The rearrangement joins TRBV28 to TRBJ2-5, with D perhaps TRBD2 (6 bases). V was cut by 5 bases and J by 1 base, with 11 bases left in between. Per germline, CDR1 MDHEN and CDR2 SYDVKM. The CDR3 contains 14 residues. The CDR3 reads CASSETSSQETQYF. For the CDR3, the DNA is TGTGCCAGCAGTGAGACTAGTTCCCAAGAGACCCAGTACTTC.

The CDR3 loop is CASSSGWNTEAFF. The CDR3 coding sequence is TGTGCCAGCAGTTCCGGGTGGAACACTGAAGCTTTCTTT. This chain links TRBV28 with TRBJ1-1; D ambiguous. The germline CDR1 and CDR2 sequences are MDHEN and SYDVKM. The V and J ends lost 4 bases and 1 base respectively, with 7 bases between them. This CDR3 has 13 amino acids.

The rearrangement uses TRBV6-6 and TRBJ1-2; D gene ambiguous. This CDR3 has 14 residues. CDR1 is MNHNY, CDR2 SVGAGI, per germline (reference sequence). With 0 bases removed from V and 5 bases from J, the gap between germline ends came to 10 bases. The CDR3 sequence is CASSYSPNRYGYTF. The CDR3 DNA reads TGTGCCAGCAGTTACTCCCCTAACAGATATGGCTACACCTTC.

Written as DNA, the CDR3 is TGTGCCAGCAGTCGCCGACAGGGTAGCAATCAGCCCCAGCATTTT. Amino acid sequence: CASSRRQGSNQPQHF. The chain employs TRBV6-5 and TRBJ1-5; 7 bases align to TRBD1. The germline CDR1 and CDR2 sequences are MNHEY and SVGAGI. The CDR3 sequence is 15 residues long. V lost 5 bases, J lost 0 bases, and 4 bases stayed unmatched.

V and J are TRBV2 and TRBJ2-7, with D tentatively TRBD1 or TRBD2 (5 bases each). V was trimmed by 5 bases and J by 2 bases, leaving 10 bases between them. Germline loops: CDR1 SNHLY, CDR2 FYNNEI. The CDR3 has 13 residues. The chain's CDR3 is CASSKPGPYEQYF. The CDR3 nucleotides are TGTGCCAGCAGTAAACCGGGACCCTACGAGCAGTACTTC.

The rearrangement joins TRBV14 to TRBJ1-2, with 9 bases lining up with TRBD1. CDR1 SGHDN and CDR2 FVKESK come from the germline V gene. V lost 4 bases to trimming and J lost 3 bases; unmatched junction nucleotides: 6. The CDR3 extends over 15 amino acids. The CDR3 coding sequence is TGTGCCAGCAGCCGGGTTGGACAGGGGTACTATGGCTACACCTTC. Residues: CASSRVGQGYYGYTF.

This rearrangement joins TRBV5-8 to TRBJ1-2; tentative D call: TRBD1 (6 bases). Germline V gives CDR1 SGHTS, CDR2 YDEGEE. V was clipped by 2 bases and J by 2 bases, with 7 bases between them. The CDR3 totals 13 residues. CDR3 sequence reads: CASSFGQNYGYTF. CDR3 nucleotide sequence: TGTGCCAGCAGCTTTGGACAGAACTATGGCTACACCTTC.

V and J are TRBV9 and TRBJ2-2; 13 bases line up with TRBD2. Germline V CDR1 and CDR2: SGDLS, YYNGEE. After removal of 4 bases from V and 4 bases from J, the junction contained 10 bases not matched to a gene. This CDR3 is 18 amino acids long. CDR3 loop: CASSPRGGLAGVTGELFF. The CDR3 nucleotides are TGTGCCAGCAGCCCGAGAGGTGGACTAGCGGGGGTCACCGGGGAGCTGTTTTTT.

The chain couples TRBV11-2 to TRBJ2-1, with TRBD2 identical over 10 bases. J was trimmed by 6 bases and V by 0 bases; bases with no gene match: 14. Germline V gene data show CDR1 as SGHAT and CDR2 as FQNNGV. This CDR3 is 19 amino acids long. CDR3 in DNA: TGTGCCAGCAGCTTAGAAAGGCGACTAGCGGGTATCGGGCGCAATGAGCAGTTCTTC. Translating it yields CASSLERRLAGIGRNEQFF.

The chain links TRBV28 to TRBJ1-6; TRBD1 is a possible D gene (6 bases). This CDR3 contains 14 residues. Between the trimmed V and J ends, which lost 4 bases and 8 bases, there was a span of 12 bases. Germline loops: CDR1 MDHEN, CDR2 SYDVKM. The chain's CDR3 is CASSSPGDYSPLHF. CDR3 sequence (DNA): TGTGCCAGCAGTTCTCCAGGGGACTATTCACCCCTCCACTTT.

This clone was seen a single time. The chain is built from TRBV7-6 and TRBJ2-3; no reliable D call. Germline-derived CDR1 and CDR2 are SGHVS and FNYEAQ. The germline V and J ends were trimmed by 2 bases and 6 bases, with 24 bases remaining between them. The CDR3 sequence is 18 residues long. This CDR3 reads CASSLIPLGDARSDTQYF. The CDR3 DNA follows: TGTGCCAGCAGCTTAATCCCCCTAGGAGACGCCCGGAGCGATACGCAGTATTTT.

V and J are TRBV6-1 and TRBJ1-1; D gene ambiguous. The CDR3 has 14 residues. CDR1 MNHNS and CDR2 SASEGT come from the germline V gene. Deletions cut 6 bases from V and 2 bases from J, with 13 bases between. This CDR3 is CASSPIRTNTEAFF. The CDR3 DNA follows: TGTGCCAGCAGCCCGATCCGGACTAACACTGAAGCTTTCTTT.

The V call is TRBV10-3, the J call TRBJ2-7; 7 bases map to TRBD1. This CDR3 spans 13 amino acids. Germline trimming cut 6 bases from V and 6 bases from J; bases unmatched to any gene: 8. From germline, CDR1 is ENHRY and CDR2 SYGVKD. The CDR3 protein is CAIRTGTDGEQYF. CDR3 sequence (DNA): TGTGCCATCAGGACCGGGACAGACGGCGAGCAGTACTTC.